These 3 T cell receptor beta chains came from one sample sequenced in a study of cytomegalovirus exposure and HLA in healthy donors. This PCR relied on a set of 60 Vbeta primers and 13 Jbeta primers. Method: immunoSEQ multiplex PCR; TCRdb's copy keeps in-frame clones and lacks some. Found here are fewer than 150,000 clones, approximately 80% of them singletons; the top ten hold under 4.5%. Sequencing was performed on PBMCs. The receptors shown here come from a man between 18 and 35 years old in good health and CMV-seronegative.

In its sample, this clone was seen a few times. This chain joins TRBV9 and TRBJ2-7; possibly TRBD2 for D (6 bases). In germline, CDR1 is SGDLS, CDR2 YYNGEE. Trimming took off 0 bases at V and 3 bases at J, with 22 bases between the two ends. CDR3 size: 18 residues. Here the CDR3 reads CASSVGSPPGEGLYEQYF. For the CDR3, the DNA is TGTGCCAGCAGCGTAGGTTCTCCCCCGGGGGAAGGGCTCTACGAGCAGTACTTC.

The V gene is TRBV5-4, the J gene TRBJ2-5, with 8 bases matching TRBD1. Germline CDR1 is SGHNT and CDR2 is YYREEE (reference sequence). CDR3 length equals 16 residues. The ends lost 4 bases at V and 4 bases at J; junction bases unmatched: 12. CDR3 loop: CASSARGQGLGETQYF. In nucleotides, the CDR3 is TGTGCCAGCAGCGCTAGAGGACAGGGTTTGGGAGAGACCCAGTACTTC.

The chain links TRBV30 to TRBJ2-7, with a weak D call TRBD2 (6 bases). The CDR3 length is 14 residues. Germline lookup yields CDR1 GTSNPN and CDR2 SVGIG (reference sequence). V lost 5 bases to trimming and J lost 2 bases, with 16 bases between them. This CDR3 reads CAWGPSDHPYEQYF. The CDR3 DNA follows: TGTGCCTGGGGCCCTAGCGATCACCCCTACGAGCAGTACTTC.